This T cell receptor (beta chain) was found in a study of shared clonotypes between healthy human individuals. The test was conducted at deep level. On ten immunoSEQ deep assay plates, unsorted PBMC DNA was sequenced. The assay was immunoSEQ multiplex PCR, and TCRdb's table has in-frame clones only and misses some. The table records approximately 470,000 clones, more than 65% of them present only once. Donors comprised healthy HIV-negative adults lacking recent acute infections or vaccinations. Trimming pared 1 base from V and 2 bases from J, leaving 13 bases between. Germline V gene sequence: CDR1 SGHVS, CDR2 FQNEAQ. CDR3 length equals 16 residues.

The sequenced material came from PBMCs. The rearrangement links TRBV7-8 to TRBJ2-3, with D possibly called TRBD1 or TRBD2 (6 bases each). The source of this sequence is a woman aged 40 to 50 in good health. Some clones in this sample may be carry-over from other donors' samples. CDR3 region: CASSLEGGGITDTQYF. CDR3 DNA sequence: TGTGCCAGCAGCTTAGAGGGGGGCGGGATCACAGATACGCAGTATTTT.